This TCR beta chain was observed in a study of cytomegalovirus exposure and HLA in healthy donors. Study-level information: A preliminary data release comprised roughly 80 million unique TCRs obtained from HLA-typed donors.

J lost 2 bases, V lost 6 bases, and 18 bases had no gene match. Germline loops: CDR1 MDHEN, CDR2 SYDVKM. This CDR3 contains 19 residues. This clone was seen a handful of times. Its antigen remains unknown. This PCR relied on a set of 60 Vbeta primers and 13 Jbeta primers. Sequencing was performed with immunoSEQ multiplex PCR; in TCRdb, only in-frame clones are kept and a portion is missing. This table has some 190,000 clones, about 77% appearing once. General study results and limits: Reports showed the classifier diagnosing cytomegalovirus status with high specificity and sensitivity. What was likely a sequencing artifact was a cluster of highly shared sequence variants. Altogether, about 160 TCR beta chains were recorded as cytomegalovirus-associated.

The rearrangement links TRBV28 to TRBJ1-1; TRBD1 matches 10 bases. Sequences were obtained from PBMCs. The clonotype comes from a woman aged 30 to 39 in good health and CMV-seropositive. The CDR3 is CASSRGTGEKGFGNTEAFF. The CDR3, as DNA: TGTGCCAGCAGCCGAGGGACAGGGGAGAAAGGGTTTGGTAACACTGAAGCTTTCTTT. Based on the CDR3 plus reference TRBV28 and TRBJ1-1, the full variable domain is DVKVTQSSRYLVKRTGEKVFLECVQDMDHENMFWYRQDPGLGLRLIYFSYDVKMKEKGDIPEGYSVSREKKERFSLILESASTNQTSMYLCASSRGTGEKGFGNTEAFFGQGTRLTVV.